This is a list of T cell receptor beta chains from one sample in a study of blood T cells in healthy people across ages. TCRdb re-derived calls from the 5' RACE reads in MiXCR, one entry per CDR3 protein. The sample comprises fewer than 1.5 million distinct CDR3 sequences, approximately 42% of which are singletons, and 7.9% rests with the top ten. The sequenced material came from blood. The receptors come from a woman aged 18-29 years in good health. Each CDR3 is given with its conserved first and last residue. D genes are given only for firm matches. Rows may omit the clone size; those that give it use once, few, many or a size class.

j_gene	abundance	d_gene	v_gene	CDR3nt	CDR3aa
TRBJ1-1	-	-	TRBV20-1	TGCAGTGTCCAAACGGACCGTGAAGCTTTCTTT	CSVQTDREAFF
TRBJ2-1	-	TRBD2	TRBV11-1	TGTGCCAGCAGCTTACGGATTCTTGTGCTAGCGGGACCTCCCAACAACAATGAGCAGTTCTTC	CASSLRILVLAGPPNNNEQFF
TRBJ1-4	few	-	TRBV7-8	TGTGCCAGCAGCTTAGCACAGGGTGGGGAAAAACTGTTTTTT	CASSLAQGGEKLFF
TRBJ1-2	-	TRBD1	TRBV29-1	TGCAGCGTTGAAGACCCTGGGACAGGGTCCTATGGCTACACCTTC	CSVEDPGTGSYGYTF
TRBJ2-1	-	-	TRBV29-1	TGCAGCGCTTTGAGGGTTGAGAGCTACAATGAGCAGTTCTTC	CSALRVESYNEQFF
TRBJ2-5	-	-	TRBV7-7	TGTGCCAGCAGCTTACCGCCGGGATTCGTCGGGGTCCAAGAGACCCAGTACTTC	CASSLPPGFVGVQETQYF
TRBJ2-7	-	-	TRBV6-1	TGTGCCAGCAGAGGGGACACCCTAAGCTCCTACGAGCAGTACTTC	CASRGDTLSSYEQYF
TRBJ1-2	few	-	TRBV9	TGTGCCAGCAGCGTATTAGAGGGTGAAGGGACCTATGGCTACACCTTC	CASSVLEGEGTYGYTF
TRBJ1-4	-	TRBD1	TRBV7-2	TGTGCCAGCAGCTTAAGCCAGGGGGGGGAACTGTTTTTT	CASSLSQGGELFF
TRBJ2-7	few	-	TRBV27	TGTGCCAGCACGCCGCGTCTAGCTTCCTACTACGAGCAGTACTTC	CASTPRLASYYEQYF
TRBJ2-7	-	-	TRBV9	TGTGCCATCCCGGGAATCTCCTACGAGCAGTACTTC	CAIPGISYEQYF
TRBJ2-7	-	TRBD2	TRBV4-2	TGTGCCAGCAGCCACCGAGCGGGGCCTCCCTACGAGCAGTACTTC	CASSHRAGPPYEQYF
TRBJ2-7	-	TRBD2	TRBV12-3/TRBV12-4	TGTGCCAGCAGTCGTGGACTAGCGCGCGAGCAGTACTTC	CASSRGLAREQYF
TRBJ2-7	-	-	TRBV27	TGTGCCAGCAGTCCAGGGTTCTCCTACGAGCAGTACTTC	CASSPGFSYEQYF
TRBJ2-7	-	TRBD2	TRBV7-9	TGTGCCAGCAGCCCCCCCCCGAGACTAGCGTCCCATGAGCAGTACTTC	CASSPPPRLASHEQYF
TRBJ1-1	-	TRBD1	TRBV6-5	TGTGCCAGCAGTTACGCCCACAGGGGAGATATCCCTTTCTTT	CASSYAHRGDIPFF
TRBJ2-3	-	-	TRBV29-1	TGCAGCGGGGGGTTAGGGAGCCAAGATACGCAGTATTTT	CSGGLGSQDTQYF
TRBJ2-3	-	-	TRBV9	TGTGCCAGCAGCGCCGATCAGGACACAGATACGCAGTATTTT	CASSADQDTDTQYF
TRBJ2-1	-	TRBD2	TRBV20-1	TGCAGTGCTTGGGGGCTAGCGGGGGGTAGCTCCTACAAGGAGCAGTTCTTC	CSAWGLAGGSSYKEQFF
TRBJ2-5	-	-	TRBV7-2	TGTGCCAGCAGCTTAGCGGAGCGAATCTACAATGAGCAGTACTTC	CASSLAERIYNEQYF
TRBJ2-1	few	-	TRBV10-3	TGTGCCATCAGTGAGAAGGGGGGGCCTTCCTACAATGAGCAGTTCTTC	CAISEKGGPSYNEQFF
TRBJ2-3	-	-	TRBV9	TGTGCCAGCAGCGTAGCTTGGGCAGATACGCAGTATTTT	CASSVAWADTQYF
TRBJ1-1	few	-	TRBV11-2	TGTGCCAGCAGCTTGAGCCCGAGGGACACTGAAGCTTTCTTT	CASSLSPRDTEAFF
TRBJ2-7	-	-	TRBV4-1	TGCGCCAGCAGCCAAATCCGGGACGGTCCCTACGAGCAGTACTTC	CASSQIRDGPYEQYF
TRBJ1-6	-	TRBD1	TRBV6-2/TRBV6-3	TGTGCCACCCGACAGGGGGTCGGGAATTCACCCCTCCACTTT	CATRQGVGNSPLHF
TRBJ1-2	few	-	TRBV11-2	TGTGCCAGCCTAAAAGGGGTATTCGATGGCTACACCTTC	CASLKGVFDGYTF
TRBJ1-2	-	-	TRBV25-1	TGTGCCAGCAGTGAGTCTGGGGATAGTCGCTACACCTTC	CASSESGDSRYTF
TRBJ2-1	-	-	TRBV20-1	TGCAGTGCTAGAGATCTGGCTGGCGGAAGTAATGAGCAGTTCTTC	CSARDLAGGSNEQFF
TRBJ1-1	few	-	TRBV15	TGTGCCACCAGCATGAGGGGCGAGTCTGAAGCTTTCTTT	CATSMRGESEAFF
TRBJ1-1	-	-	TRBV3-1	TGTGCCGGCAGACGGGGCACTGAAGCTTTCTTT	CAGRRGTEAFF
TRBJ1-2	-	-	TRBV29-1	TGCAGCGTTGACGGGGGTCAGGGCTACACCTTC	CSVDGGQGYTF
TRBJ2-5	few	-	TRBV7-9	TGTGCCAGCAGCTGGGTTGATGGCGGTATATTCGAAGAGACCCAGTACTTC	CASSWVDGGIFEETQYF
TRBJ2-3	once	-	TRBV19	TGTGCCAGTAGTATAGGTCAGGGGACGTACTTCACAGATACGCAGTATTTT	CASSIGQGTYFTDTQYF
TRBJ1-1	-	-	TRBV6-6	TGTGCCAGCAGTTACCTAGACAGCATGAACACTGAAGCTTTCTTT	CASSYLDSMNTEAFF
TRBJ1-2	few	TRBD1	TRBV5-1	TGCGCCAGCAGCGCGGACAGGGTGGGCTACACCTTC	CASSADRVGYTF
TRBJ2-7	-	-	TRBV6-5	TGTGCCAGCCAAAAGGGGCTAGGTCTGTACTTC	CASQKGLGLYF
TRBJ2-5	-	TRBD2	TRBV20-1	TGCAGTGCTCGATCTAGCGGGGGGGCCATAGAGACCCAGTACTTC	CSARSSGGAIETQYF
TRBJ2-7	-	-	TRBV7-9	TGTGCCAGCAGCCCGCCGGTTCTTGGCGAGCAGTACTTC	CASSPPVLGEQYF
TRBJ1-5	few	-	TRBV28	TGTGCCAGCAGTTTTAACGGGCGGAGCAATCAGCCCCAGCATTTT	CASSFNGRSNQPQHF
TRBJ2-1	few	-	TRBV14	TGTGCCAGCAGCCAAGACTGGGAGCCCTACAATGAGCAGTTCTTC	CASSQDWEPYNEQFF
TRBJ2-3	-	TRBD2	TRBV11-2	TGTGCCAGCAGACCGACTAGCGGGACAGGGGATACGCAGTATTTT	CASRPTSGTGDTQYF
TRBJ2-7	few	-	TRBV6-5	TGTGCCAGCAGTTACTTTCCACTTCGACAGGGAGGCGGCTACGAGCAGTACTTC	CASSYFPLRQGGGYEQYF
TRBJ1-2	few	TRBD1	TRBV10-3	TGTGCCATCAGTCGACAGGGGTATGGCTACACCTTC	CAISRQGYGYTF
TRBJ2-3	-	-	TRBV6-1	TGTGCCAGCAGTGATTCCAGGGAGGGCACAGATACGCAGTATTTT	CASSDSREGTDTQYF
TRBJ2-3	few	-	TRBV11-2	TGTGCCAGCAGCTTAGGGTACCCGGGCGCCACAGATACGCAGTATTTT	CASSLGYPGATDTQYF
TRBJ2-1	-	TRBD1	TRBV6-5	TGTGCCAGCAATCCGGGACAGATACGCTACAATGAGCAGTTCTTC	CASNPGQIRYNEQFF
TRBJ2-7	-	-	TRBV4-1	TGCGCCAGCAGCCAAAACGACAGGTACGAGCAGTACTTC	CASSQNDRYEQYF
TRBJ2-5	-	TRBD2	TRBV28	TGTGCCAGCACGGTTTCGGGACTAGCGCCGGAGACCCAGTACTTC	CASTVSGLAPETQYF
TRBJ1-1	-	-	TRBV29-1	TGCAGCGTTAAGGTTACGAACACTGAAGCTTTCTTT	CSVKVTNTEAFF
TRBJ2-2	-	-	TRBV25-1	TGTGCCAGCAGGGCTCTCGTACTAGCTTCCCACGCCGGGGAGCTGTTTTTT	CASRALVLASHAGELFF